This passage covers 13 T cell receptor beta chains from one sample sequenced in a study of type 1 regulatory T cells. Their target antigens are unknown. TCRdb independently ran MiXCR on the reads; one entry per CDR3 protein. In the table there are under 85,000 distinct CDR3 sequences, 45% to 50% of which are singletons. Sequencing was done on a sample of cultured non-Tr1 T cells, either the whole culture or a sorted T cell fraction (not recorded which). The receptors were sampled from a human donor in good health.

J is TRBJ1-1 and V is TRBV5-5; possibly TRBD1 for D (6 bases). The V gene lost 4 bases and the J gene lost 6 bases, with 16 bases spanning the gap. This CDR3 has 14 amino acids. CDR1 SGHKS and CDR2 YYEKEE come from the germline V gene (reference sequence). The CDR3 loop reads CASSLLDRLAEAFF. The CDR3 DNA sequence: TGTGCCAGCAGCCTATTGGACAGACTCGCTGAAGCTTTCTTT.

This clonotype was counted once. V is TRBV5-1 and J is TRBJ1-1, with D unresolved. V was clipped by 0 bases and J by 0 bases, with 6 bases between them. The CDR3 consists of 14 residues. Germline-derived CDR1 and CDR2 are SGHRS and YFSETQ. The CDR3 DNA sequence: TGCGCCAGCAGCTTGGCCCCTATGAACACTGAAGCTTTCTTT. Amino acids: CASSLAPMNTEAFF.

This chain uses TRBV20-1 with TRBJ1-2; 9 nucleotides line up with TRBD1. This CDR3 has 12 amino acids. From germline, CDR1 is DFQATT and CDR2 SNEGSKA (reference sequence). V lost 4 bases, J lost 6 bases, and 3 bases stayed unmatched. The DNA of the CDR3 is TGCAGTGCTACCGGGACAGGGCATGGCTACACCTTC. This gives the protein CSATGTGHGYTF.

The genes are TRBV7-2 and TRBJ2-3; 8 positions agree with TRBD1. Per germline, CDR1 SGHTA and CDR2 FQGNSA. This CDR3 contains 14 residues. The V segment lost 5 bases and the J segment 7 bases; nucleotides outside the gene matches: 8. The CDR3 spells CASSPGTGAYTQYF. The CDR3 DNA sequence: TGTGCCAGCAGCCCCGGGACAGGTGCTTATACGCAGTATTTT.

This clonotype was counted a few times. This chain joins TRBV2 and TRBJ2-2, with D tentatively TRBD1 (6 bases). Germline CDR1 SNHLY, CDR2 FYNNEI. V was pared by 5 bases and J by 1 base, with 8 bases between. CDR3 length: 14 amino acids. CDR3 residues: CASSPTGNTGELFF. The CDR3 DNA reads as TGTGCCAGCAGTCCGACAGGGAACACCGGGGAGCTGTTTTTT.

Comment on this clonotype: A junction end diverges from the germline sequence, so it may reflect a read error. This chain joins TRBV3-1 and TRBJ2-1; D is possibly TRBD2 (5 bases). The CDR3 loop spans 14 amino acids. Germline CDR1 is LGHDT and CDR2 is YNNKEL (reference sequence). Here the CDR3 reads CASSQEAIANEQLF. The DNA of the CDR3 is TGTGCCAGCAGCCAAGAAGCGATAGCGAATGAGCAGCTCTTC.

J is TRBJ1-2 and V is TRBV7-9; D is ambiguous. The CDR3 length is 17 residues. V lost 1 base and J lost 3, with 18 bases in between. CDR1 is SEHNR and CDR2 is FQNEAQ in the germline V gene (reference sequence). The chain's CDR3 is CASSLDVASSLHYGYTF. CDR3 coding DNA: TGTGCCAGCAGCTTAGATGTGGCCTCTAGCCTCCACTATGGCTACACCTTC.

This clonotype was detected only a few times. The rearrangement links TRBV7-2 to TRBJ1-5; maybe TRBD1 (6 bases). Germline assignment: CDR1 SGHTA and CDR2 FQGNSA. CDR3 length: 14 residues. V was cut by 5 bases and J by 6 bases, with 14 bases left in between. The CDR3: CASSPRGPAQPQHF. CDR3 DNA: TGTGCCAGCAGCCCCCGGGGGCCGGCTCAGCCCCAGCATTTT.

This clonotype was counted a few times. This sequence joins TRBV4-1 and TRBJ2-3; TRBD2 matches 15 bases. This CDR3 contains 19 residues. The junction had 6 bases not matched to a gene; V was cut back by 2 bases and J by 0 bases. CDR1 and CDR2 from the germline V gene are MGHRA and YSYEKL. The CDR3 sequence is CASSQPGLAGGFSTDTQYF. The CDR3 DNA is TGCGCCAGCAGCCAACCGGGACTAGCGGGGGGTTTTAGCACAGATACGCAGTATTTT.

This clonotype has just a few counts. The chain is built from TRBV6-5 and TRBJ2-7; 8 bases are a match to TRBD1. The length of the CDR3 is 13 residues. V shed 6 bases and J 4 bases; nucleotides not matched to a gene: 5. The germline CDR1 and CDR2 sequences are MNHEY and SVGAGI. The DNA for the CDR3 is TGTGCCAGCAGCTGGACAGGGCGGTACGAGCAGTACTTC. This codes for CASSWTGRYEQYF.

This clonotype occurred many times. The chain combines TRBV20-1 with TRBJ2-7; a weak D match, TRBD1 (5 bases). The CDR3 runs 14 residues. Germline CDR1 is DFQATT and CDR2 is SNEGSKA (reference sequence). Trimming removed 2 bases at V and 3 bases at J, with 14 bases between. CDR3 nucleotides: TGCAGTGCTAGAAGAGGACAAGGGTACTACGAGCAGTACTTC. Translation gives CSARRGQGYYEQYF.

The V gene is TRBV6-1, the J gene TRBJ2-1, with D perhaps matching TRBD1 (6 bases). The CDR3 covers 14 residues. With 7 bases removed from V and 10 bases from J, the gap between germline ends came to 20 bases. Looked up from germline, CDR1 is MNHNS and CDR2 is SASEGT. CDR3 coding DNA: TGTGCCAGCACTTTAGACAGGTTGGGTTACGAGCAGTTCTTC. Translation: CASTLDRLGYEQFF.

For the CDR3, the DNA is TGCGCCAGCAGCTTAGGACAGGGGAACGAAAAACTGTTTTTT. This gives the protein CASSLGQGNEKLFF. The gene calls are TRBV5-1 and TRBJ1-4; TRBD1 agrees at 9 bases. This CDR3 is 14 amino acids long. Per the germline V gene, CDR1 is SGHRS and CDR2 is YFSETQ. V shed 2 bases, J shed 8 bases, and the junction held 4 bases outside the gene matches.